The T cell receptor beta chain described here comes from a study of post-analysis software for immune sequencing data (dated by TCRdb to the mid-2010s). With respect to the entire study: The recorded disease courses included relapsing-remitting, secondary progressive and progressive-relapsing multiple sclerosis, and some patients had no subtype annotation. The patient repertoires were set against eleven to twelve previously published healthy control repertoires from donors whose ages ranged from about 6 to 25 years. A subset of samples was prepared in parallel using single-end sample barcoding, then pooled and co-amplified after Illumina adapter ligation. Beyond this particular receptor, the publication reports: Four to six TRBV segments, including TRBV5-6, TRBV5-1 and TRBV20-1, were significantly more frequent in patients than controls. Direct clustering with F measure revealed strong co-clustering of samples prepared in the same batch, which led to a batch-effect correction. Normalized Chao1 diversity was significantly lower in multiple sclerosis patients than controls, suggesting substantial peripheral T-cell clonal expansion. The control group was slightly older than the multiple sclerosis patient group.

Comments on this clonotype: Its antigen has not been determined. No qualities accompany the bases; no much larger clone lies one base away.

Receptor libraries were prepared by PCR. TCRdb lists the instrument as Illumina HiSeq 2500. To reduce PCR and sequencing biases, unique molecular identifiers were incorporated into the TCR beta cDNA libraries. Per 1 to 10 million input T cells, roughly 500,000 cDNA molecules were obtained, such that each molecule approximated one T cell. The same protocol used for the earlier healthy control dataset was applied to prepare and sequence the patient libraries. Samples belonging to the same batch were prepared together, multiplexed and sequenced on a shared HiSeq lane. As for how the authors treated the data: MIGEC was used to process the raw barcoded reads, and molecular identifier groups with only a single read were discarded before consensus assembly and CDR3 extraction. Clonotype tables were post-analysed with VDJtools, normalizing diversity by down-sampling all datasets to the smallest sample size. To correct batch-related cross-sample contamination, repertoire overlap clustering matched CDR3 amino acid sequences but not nucleotide sequences. TCRdb's own reprocessing of the public reads used fastp at Q25 and MiXCR and kept productive beta chains. When rows share a CDR3 protein, they turn into one entry using the most common DNA and genes. None of the V and J calls come from the authors' own analysis; TCRdb made them. This sample lists roughly 800,000 distinct CDR3 sequences; 25% to 30% were detected once. The top ten clones comprise 0.5% to 0.6% of the sample.

To demonstrate the VDJtools post-analysis software, TCR beta repertoires were profiled from the peripheral blood of roughly 14 young patients with multiple sclerosis. The patients with multiple sclerosis were children and adolescents between about 6 and 17 years of age. As encoded in the germline V gene, CDR1 is SGHRS while CDR2 is YFSETQ. Including cysteine and phenylalanine, the CDR3 has 13 amino acids. Only CDR3 DNA is held: 39 bases, read in frame from base 1. Deletion took 0 bases off V and 14 bases off J, with a span of 15 bases between the germline ends. The TCR sequence derives from a girl aged 5-17 years with multiple sclerosis. The specimen sequenced was blood. The chain uses TRBV5-1 and TRBJ2-1; a confident D gene designation cannot be given. The CDR3 protein is CASSLELGKEKFF. The DNA reads as follows: TGCGCCAGCAGCTTGGAGCTGGGCAAAGAGAAGTTCTTC.